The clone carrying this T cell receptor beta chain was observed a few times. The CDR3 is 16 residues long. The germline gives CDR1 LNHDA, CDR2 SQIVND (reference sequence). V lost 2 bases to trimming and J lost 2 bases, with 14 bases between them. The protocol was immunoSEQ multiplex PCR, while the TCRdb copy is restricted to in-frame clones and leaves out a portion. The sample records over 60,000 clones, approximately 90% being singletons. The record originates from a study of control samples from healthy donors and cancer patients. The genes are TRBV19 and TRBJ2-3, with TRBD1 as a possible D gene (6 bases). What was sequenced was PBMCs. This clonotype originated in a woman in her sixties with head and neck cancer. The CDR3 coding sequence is TGTGCCAGTAGTATAAACGGACAGACGAACACAGATACGCAGTATTTT. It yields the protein CASSINGQTNTDTQYF.